The clone carrying this T cell receptor (beta chain) was detected only a few times. Its antigen is unidentified. V lost 5 bases and J lost 3; bases outside the gene matches: 6. The CDR3 is made up of 15 amino acids. The germline gives CDR1 LNHNV, CDR2 YYDKDF (reference sequence). The sample is drawn from a study of type 1 regulatory T cells. Across the study: T-allo10 is an in vitro-generated, Tr1-enriched CD4 T cell product specific for alloantigen.

TCRdb re-analysed the reads in MiXCR, keeping a single row per CDR3 protein. The data contain 35,000 to 50,000 distinct CDR3 sequences, 10% to 15% of them singletons. Overall study results and limits: Tr1 cells had a more restricted TCR repertoire than non-Tr1 cells.

Sequencing was performed on cultured non-Tr1 T cells, either the whole culture or a sorted T cell fraction (not recorded which). The receptor was derived from a human donor in good health. This rearrangement joins TRBV15 to TRBJ2-2; 7 positions agree with TRBD1. The CDR3 coding sequence is TGTGCCACCAGCCCGCGTACAGGGGACACCGGGGAGCTGTTTTTT. Encoded protein: CATSPRTGDTGELFF.